The clone carrying this T cell receptor beta chain has a handful of counts. What it recognizes is unknown. Each of the donors was a healthy bone marrow donor. These data belong to a study of cytomegalovirus exposure and HLA in healthy donors. The germline CDR1 and CDR2 sequences are MNHNY and SVGAGI (reference sequence). This CDR3 comprises 14 residues. V lost 5 bases and J lost 3; bases outside the gene matches: 5. The PCR ran on 60 Vbeta and 13 Jbeta primers. Produced via immunoSEQ multiplex PCR; TCRdb's table is partial and in-frame only. The sample records 130,000 to 150,000 clones, about a tenth being singletons. Study results and caveats: In an earlier analysis, about 87% or about 30%: the productive usage of most TCR beta V segments.

The chain is built from TRBV6-6 and TRBJ2-7; 9 bases agree with TRBD2. The sequence came from a male donor in good health and CMV-seronegative. Sequencing was performed on PBMCs. The CDR3 sequence: CASSPAGGGYEQYF. The CDR3 DNA reads TGTGCCAGCAGTCCCGCGGGAGGGGGCTACGAGCAGTACTTC.